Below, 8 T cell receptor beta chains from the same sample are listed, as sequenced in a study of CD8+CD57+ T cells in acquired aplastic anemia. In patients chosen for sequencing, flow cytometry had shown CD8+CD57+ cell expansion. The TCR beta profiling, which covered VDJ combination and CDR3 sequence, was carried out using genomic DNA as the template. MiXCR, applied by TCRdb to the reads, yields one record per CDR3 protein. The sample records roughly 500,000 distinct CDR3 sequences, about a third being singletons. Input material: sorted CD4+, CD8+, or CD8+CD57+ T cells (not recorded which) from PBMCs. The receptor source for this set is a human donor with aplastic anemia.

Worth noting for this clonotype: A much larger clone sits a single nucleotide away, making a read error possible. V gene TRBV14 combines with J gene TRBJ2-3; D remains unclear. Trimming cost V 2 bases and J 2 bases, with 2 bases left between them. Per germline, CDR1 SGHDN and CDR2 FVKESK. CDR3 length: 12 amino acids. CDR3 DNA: TGTGCCAGCAGCCAACTCACAGATACGCAGTATTTT. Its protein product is CASSQLTDTQYF.

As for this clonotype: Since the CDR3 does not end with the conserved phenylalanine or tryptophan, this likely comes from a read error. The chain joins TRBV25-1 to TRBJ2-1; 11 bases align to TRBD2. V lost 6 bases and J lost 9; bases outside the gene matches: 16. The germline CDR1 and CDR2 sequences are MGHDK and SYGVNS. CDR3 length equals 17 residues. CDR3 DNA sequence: TGTGCCAGCAGCTCTCGTGGGACTAGCGGTGTTGGGGGTGAGCAGTTCCTC. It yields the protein CASSSRGTSGVGGEQFL.

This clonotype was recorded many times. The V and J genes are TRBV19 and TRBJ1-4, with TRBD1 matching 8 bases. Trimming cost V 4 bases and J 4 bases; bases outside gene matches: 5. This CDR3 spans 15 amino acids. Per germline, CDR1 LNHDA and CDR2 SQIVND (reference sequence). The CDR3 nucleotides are TGTGCCAGTAGTACATCAGGGGGCAGTAATGAAAAACTGTTTTTT. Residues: CASSTSGGSNEKLFF.

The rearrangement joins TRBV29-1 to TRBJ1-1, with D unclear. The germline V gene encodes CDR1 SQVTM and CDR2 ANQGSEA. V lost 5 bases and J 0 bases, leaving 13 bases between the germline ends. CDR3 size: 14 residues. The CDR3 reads CSVTTGGLNTEAFF. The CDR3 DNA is TGCAGCGTTACAACCGGAGGGTTGAACACTGAAGCTTTCTTT.

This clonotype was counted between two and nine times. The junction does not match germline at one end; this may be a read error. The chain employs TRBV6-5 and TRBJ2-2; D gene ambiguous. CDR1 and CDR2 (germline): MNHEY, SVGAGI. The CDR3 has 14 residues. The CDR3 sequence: CASSDSDNTGELFF. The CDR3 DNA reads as TGTGCCAGCAGTGACTCGGACAACACCGGGGAGCTGTTTTTT.

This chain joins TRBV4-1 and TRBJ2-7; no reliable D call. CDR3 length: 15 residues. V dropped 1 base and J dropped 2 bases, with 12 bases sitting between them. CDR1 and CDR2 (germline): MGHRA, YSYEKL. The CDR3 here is CASSQVRQPTYEQYF. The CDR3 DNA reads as TGCGCCAGCAGCCAAGTGAGGCAGCCAACCTACGAGCAGTACTTC.

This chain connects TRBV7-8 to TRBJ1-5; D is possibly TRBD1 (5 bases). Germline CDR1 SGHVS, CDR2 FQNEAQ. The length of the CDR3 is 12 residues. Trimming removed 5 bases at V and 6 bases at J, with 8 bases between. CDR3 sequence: CASSAGLQPQHF. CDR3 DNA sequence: TGTGCCAGCAGCGCAGGGCTTCAGCCCCAGCATTTT.

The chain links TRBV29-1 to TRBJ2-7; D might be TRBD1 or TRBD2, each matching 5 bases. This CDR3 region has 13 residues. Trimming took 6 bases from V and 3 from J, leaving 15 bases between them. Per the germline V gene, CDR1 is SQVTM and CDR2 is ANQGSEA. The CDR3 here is CSVQGPMGYEQYF. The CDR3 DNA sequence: TGCAGCGTCCAGGGACCTATGGGCTACGAGCAGTACTTC.